This T cell receptor (beta chain) was retrieved from a study of T cell repertoires in cytomegalovirus infection. This clonotype was recorded a few times. The antigen remains undetermined. TCRdb used MiXCR to reprocess the reads, holding one entry per CDR3 protein. Here the sample spans fewer than 1,000,000 distinct CDR3 sequences, roughly 31% being singletons. Germline CDR1 SNHLY, CDR2 FYNNEI. With 0 bases removed from V and 4 bases from J, the gap between germline ends came to 21 bases. This CDR3 is built from 18 residues. The V call is TRBV2, the J call TRBJ1-2; perhaps TRBD1 as D (5 bases). The TCR comes from a human donor in good health (CMV status not recorded). Some clones in this sample may be carry-over from other donors' samples. Material: cultured CD8+ T cells from PBMCs, obtained from culture after CMV antigen stimulation. In DNA form, the CDR3 reads TGTGCCAGCAGTGAAGCGGCGGGCGGTAGGGGTTTCCGCTATGGCTACACCTTC. This codes for CASSEAAGGRGFRYGYTF.